This TCR beta chain was sequenced for a study of blood T cell repertoires in COVID-19. As for the study in general: The United States, Italy and Spain provided the acute and convalescent COVID-19 samples. Sources were T cells, B-cell-depleted T cells, or PBMCs; the material itself was cDNA or gDNA.

Per the study methods: Amplification with reference gene primers provided the estimates of nucleated cell counts. The table came from immunoSEQ multiplex PCR; TCRdb's copy has only in-frame clones and leaves some out. V and J calls plus clone size are reproduced from that table; the DNA served to infer D and trimming. The data show about 73,000 clones, roughly 90% seen once. There are 14 residues in the CDR3. Per the germline V gene, CDR1 is SGHRS and CDR2 is YFSETQ. V was cut by 0 bases and J by 1 base, with 7 bases left in between. A word on this clone: The same CDR3 is also encoded by other DNA sequences in this sample.

The rearrangement uses TRBV5-1 and TRBJ1-1; a weak D match, TRBD1 (6 bases). Sequencing was carried out using peripheral blood. The sequence derives from an elderly woman with active or convalescent COVID-19. The chain's CDR3 is CASSLGGGNTEAFF. The CDR3 DNA is TGCGCCAGCAGCTTGGGAGGGGGGAACACTGAAGCTTTCTTT.